Listed below are T cell receptor beta chains from one sample, sequenced in a study of OX40 agonist ivuxolimab in advanced cancers. Method: immunoSEQ multiplex PCR; TCRdb's copy keeps in-frame clones and lacks some. This table holds tens of thousands of clones, about four fifths found once. This material consisted of CD4+ or CD8+ T cells sorted from blood, taken in a trial of the OX40 agonist ivuxolimab. The receptors were sampled from an adult with an advanced solid tumor such as melanoma, head and neck, liver or kidney cancer. CDR3s include the opening cysteine and the closing phenylalanine or tryptophan.

V gene	CDR3 protein
TRBV27	CASRAGTSGYNEQFF
TRBV4-1	CASSQEDLNYGYTF
TRBV29-1	CSVEGDNYEQYF
TRBV19	CASSIVGLLGSNTGELFF
TRBV4-1	CASSLRGNSGVRSSYNEQFF
TRBV5-4	CASSLDPRGGGIGYGYTF
TRBV29-1	CSVGQGAGELFF
TRBV27	CASSLSGRFYEQYF
TRBV15	CATSTLGGEKLFF
TRBV5-6	CASSLAGTIYGYTF
TRBV30	CAWSSQGNTEAFF
TRBV30	CAWRPGRGSEEAFF